This TCR beta chain was profiled in a study of early T cells in non-severe SARS-CoV-2 infection. Looking at the study overall: The chains were unpaired, and the sequenced material was bulk RNA from unsorted whole blood. Study results and caveats: Matches to VDJdb favored anti-spike CD8 responses and missed private and CD4 specificities.

Germline CDR1 reads SGHDT; CDR2 reads YYEEEE. The CDR3 length is 13 residues. Trimming removed 4 bases from V and 6 bases from J; junction bases left unmatched: 5. This clonotype was found many times. No antigen is known for it. Individual cDNA molecules were tagged with unique molecular identifiers. TCRdb re-called the 5' RACE reads with MiXCR, one entry per CDR3 protein. Of about 30,000 distinct CDR3 sequences in the sample, roughly 5.8% were seen once. The J gene is TRBJ2-3, the V gene TRBV5-6; 7 nucleotides line up with TRBD2. The sequence came from an adult who was a healthcare worker with PCR-confirmed SARS-CoV-2 infection or an uninfected control (not recorded which). Sequencing input: whole blood. The CDR3: CASSPAGVDTQYF. CDR3 bases: TGTGCCAGCAGCCCGGCGGGGGTCGATACGCAGTATTTT.